Listed below are T cell receptor beta chains from one sample, sequenced in a study of blood T cell repertoires in COVID-19. Only in-frame clones appear in the TCRdb table, and some are missing; sequencing was by immunoSEQ multiplex PCR. Of 200,000 to 250,000 clones in the sample, about 88% are singletons; the top ten hold around 2.6%. The sequenced sample was PBMCs or T cells enriched from blood (not recorded which). Every receptor here comes from a woman aged 25 to 39 who had recovered from COVID-19. Both conserved end residues are part of each CDR3. The order of the fields is D gene, J gene, clone size, V gene, CDR3 DNA, CDR3 protein. D genes are given only for firm matches. Clone size, where shown, is once, few, many, or a class for clones that have expanded.

TRBD1 | TRBJ2-1 | - | TRBV24-1 | TGTGCCACCAGTCCGGGACAGGGGTTAAACAATGAGCAGTTCTTC | CATSPGQGLNNEQFF
TRBD2 | TRBJ2-2 | once | TRBV2 | TGTGCCAGCAGTGAAAAGCGGGGGACCGGGGAGCTGTTTTTT | CASSEKRGTGELFF
TRBD1 | TRBJ1-4 | - | TRBV4-3 | TGCGCCAGCAGCCAGACAGGGGAGGCTCGTGAAAAACTGTTTTTT | CASSQTGEAREKLFF
TRBD1 | TRBJ1-1 | few | TRBV7-9 | TGTGCCAGCAGCGATTGGACAGGGATGAACACTGAAGCTTTCTTT | CASSDWTGMNTEAFF
- | TRBJ1-2 | - | TRBV12-5 | TGTGCTAGTTCCCTCAACTTCAGGGGTAACTATGGCTACACCTTC | CASSLNFRGNYGYTF
TRBD1 | TRBJ1-2 | - | TRBV19 | TGTGCCAGCCACAGGGGCGTACTTACTAACTATGGCTACACCTTC | CASHRGVLTNYGYTF
TRBD1 | TRBJ2-1 | - | TRBV27 | TGTGCCAGCAGCCCGACAGGGACGGGGCTGCAATACAATGAGCAGTTCTTC | CASSPTGTGLQYNEQFF
- | TRBJ2-5 | few | TRBV14 | TGTGCCAGCAGCCACCTCGGACAGGGAGGGTATGAGGCCCAGTACTTC | CASSHLGQGGYEAQYF
- | TRBJ1-2 | - | TRBV12-3/TRBV12-4 | TGTGCCAGCAGTTTAGGGAGGGAGGGTGGCTACACCTTC | CASSLGREGGYTF
- | TRBJ1-2 | once | TRBV5-1 | TGCGCCAGCAGCTCCGGGACGGGGGTTTGGGGCTACACCTTC | CASSSGTGVWGYTF
TRBD1 | TRBJ2-7 | - | TRBV27 | TGTGCCAGTTCGGGACAGGGGGCTTACGAGCAGTACTTC | CASSGQGAYEQYF
- | TRBJ2-5 | - | TRBV15 | TGTGCCACCAGCAGACTCGAACAGGGTGGGGAGACCCAGTACTTC | CATSRLEQGGETQYF
TRBD2 | TRBJ2-5 | - | TRBV4-2 | TGTGCCAGCAGCCAAGATTTAGCGGGGTTCAACGGGGAGACCCAGTACTTC | CASSQDLAGFNGETQYF
- | TRBJ1-4 | - | TRBV7-9 | TGTGCCAGCAGCTTCGGGGAAAGTGGTGAAAAACTGTTTTTT | CASSFGESGEKLFF
- | TRBJ2-1 | once | TRBV4-1 | TGCGCCAGCAGCCAAGATTTGAGCCGAAGCTCCTACAATGAGCAGTTCTTC | CASSQDLSRSSYNEQFF
- | TRBJ1-2 | - | TRBV2 | TGTGCCAGTGGAAAAAAGCAGGGACTAGGCTATGGCTACACCTTC | CASGKKQGLGYGYTF
- | TRBJ2-7 | - | TRBV7-8 | TGTGCCAGCAGATACGACAGTATATGGACCCACGAGCAGTACTTC | CASRYDSIWTHEQYF
TRBD1 | TRBJ2-5 | - | TRBV24-1 | TGTGCCACCAGTGATGCGACAGGGGAAGAGACCCAGTACTTC | CATSDATGEETQYF
- | TRBJ1-2 | - | TRBV23-1 | TGCGCCAGCAGTCAATCGGCAGTGGCGGCCTTCGGCTACACCTTC | CASSQSAVAAFGYTF
- | TRBJ2-3 | - | TRBV7-2 | TGTGCCAGCAGCTTGGCGACAGGCCGCACAGATACGCAGTATTTT | CASSLATGRTDTQYF
- | TRBJ1-1 | - | TRBV5-1 | TGCGCCAGCAGCGAGGGGAGGTCCGTAGAAGCTTTCTTT | CASSEGRSVEAFF
- | TRBJ2-1 | - | TRBV4-2 | TGTGCCAGCAGCCAAGGTATCGGGGGAGAATTCATCAATGAGCAGTTCTTC | CASSQGIGGEFINEQFF
TRBD1 | TRBJ1-6 | - | TRBV6-2/TRBV6-3 | TGTGCCAGCAGTTACAAGTTGACAGGGAGGAGTTCACCCCTCCACTTT | CASSYKLTGRSSPLHF
- | TRBJ2-7 | - | TRBV21-1 | TGTGCCAGCAGCATTATAACAGGGATGAACGAGCAGTACTTC | CASSIITGMNEQYF
- | TRBJ1-2 | - | TRBV7-8 | TGTGCCAGCAGCCCCGAGGTGAGCTATGGCTACACCTTC | CASSPEVSYGYTF